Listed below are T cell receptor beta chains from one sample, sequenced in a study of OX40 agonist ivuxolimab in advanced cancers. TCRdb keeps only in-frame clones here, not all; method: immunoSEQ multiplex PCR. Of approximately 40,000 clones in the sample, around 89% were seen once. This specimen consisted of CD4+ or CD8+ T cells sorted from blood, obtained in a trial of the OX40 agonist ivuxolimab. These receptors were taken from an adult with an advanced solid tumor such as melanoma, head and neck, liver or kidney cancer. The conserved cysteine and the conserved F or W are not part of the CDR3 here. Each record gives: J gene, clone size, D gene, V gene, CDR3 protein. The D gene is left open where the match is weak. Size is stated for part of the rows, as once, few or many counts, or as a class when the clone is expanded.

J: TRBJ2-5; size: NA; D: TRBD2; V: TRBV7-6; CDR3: ASSLGSTSGVLKTQY
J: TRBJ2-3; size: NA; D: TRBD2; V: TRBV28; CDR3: AGSGYQLAGGGDTQY
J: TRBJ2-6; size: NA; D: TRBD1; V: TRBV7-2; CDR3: ASSRRTGILASGANVLT
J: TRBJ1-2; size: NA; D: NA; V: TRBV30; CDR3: AWSWGEVGYT
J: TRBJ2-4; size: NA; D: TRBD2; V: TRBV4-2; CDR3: ASSQPVAGPNIQY
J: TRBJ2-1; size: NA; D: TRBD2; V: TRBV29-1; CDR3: SVEDTSRRGATYNEQF
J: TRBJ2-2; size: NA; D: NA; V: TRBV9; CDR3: ASSVGPDTGELF
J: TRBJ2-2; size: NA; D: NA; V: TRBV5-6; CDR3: ASSLGGTGELF
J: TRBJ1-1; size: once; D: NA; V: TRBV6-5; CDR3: ASSYDGNTEAF
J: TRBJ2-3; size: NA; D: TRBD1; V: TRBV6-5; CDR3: ASRTGTDTQY
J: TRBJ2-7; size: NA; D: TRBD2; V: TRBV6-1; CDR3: ASSGLGRNEQY
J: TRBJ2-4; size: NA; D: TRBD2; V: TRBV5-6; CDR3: ASSFQGGRNIQY
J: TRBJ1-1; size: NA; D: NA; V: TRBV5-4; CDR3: ASSLVGRGNTEAF
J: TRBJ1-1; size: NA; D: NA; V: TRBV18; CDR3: ASSSTGNTEAF
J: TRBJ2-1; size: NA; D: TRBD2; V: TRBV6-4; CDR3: ASSRLAGGQHEQF
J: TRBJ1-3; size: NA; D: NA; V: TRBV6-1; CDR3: ASSPPGPGNTIY
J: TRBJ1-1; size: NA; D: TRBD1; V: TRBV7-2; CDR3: ASSKQGALRNTEAF
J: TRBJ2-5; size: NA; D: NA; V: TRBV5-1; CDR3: ASSRGGQETQY
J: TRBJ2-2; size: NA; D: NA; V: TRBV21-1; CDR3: ASSNSGLAGVGDTGELF
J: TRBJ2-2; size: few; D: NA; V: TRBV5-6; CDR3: ASSPRPGELF
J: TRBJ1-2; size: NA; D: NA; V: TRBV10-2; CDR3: ASSGEGGYT
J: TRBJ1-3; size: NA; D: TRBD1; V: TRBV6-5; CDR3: ASRRTGAGNTIY
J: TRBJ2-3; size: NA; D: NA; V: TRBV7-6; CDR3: ASSFDRDTQY
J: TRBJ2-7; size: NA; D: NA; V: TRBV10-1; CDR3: ASSVTPGGEQY
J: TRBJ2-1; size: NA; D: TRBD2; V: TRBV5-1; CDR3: ANCPGLAMSSYNEQF
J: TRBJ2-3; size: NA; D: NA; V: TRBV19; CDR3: ASRRQGADTDTQY
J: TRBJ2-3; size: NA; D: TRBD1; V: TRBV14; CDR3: ASSQGLGTGSDTQY
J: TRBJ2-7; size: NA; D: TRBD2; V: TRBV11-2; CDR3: ASSLDLGTSGSREQY
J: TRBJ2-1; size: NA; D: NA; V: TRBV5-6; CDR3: ASSPLRGRTINEQF
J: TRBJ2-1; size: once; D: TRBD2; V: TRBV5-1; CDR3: ASSPPSGRGGVEQF
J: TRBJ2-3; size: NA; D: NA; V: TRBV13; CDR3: ASSLGTRAQY
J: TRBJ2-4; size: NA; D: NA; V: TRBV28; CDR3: ATRDPRKNIQY
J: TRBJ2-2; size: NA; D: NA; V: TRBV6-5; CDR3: ASALGTGELF
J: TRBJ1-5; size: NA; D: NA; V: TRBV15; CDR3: ATSRTRQDSNQPQH
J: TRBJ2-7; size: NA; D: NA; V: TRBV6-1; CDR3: ASSHDERATDEQY
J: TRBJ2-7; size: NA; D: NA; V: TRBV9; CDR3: ASSVVAPQGSSYEQY
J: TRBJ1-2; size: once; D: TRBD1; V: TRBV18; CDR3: ASSPGQSDYGYT
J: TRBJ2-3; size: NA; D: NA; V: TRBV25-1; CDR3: ASSRDSTTDTQY
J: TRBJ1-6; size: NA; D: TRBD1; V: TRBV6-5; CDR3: ASSSGQTSRSPLH
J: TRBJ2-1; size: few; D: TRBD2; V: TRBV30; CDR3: AWMRGREGGEQF
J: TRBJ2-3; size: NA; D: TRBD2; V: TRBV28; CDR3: ASSFTLAGGTDTQY
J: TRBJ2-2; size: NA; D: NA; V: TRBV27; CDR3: ASSFLTLNTGELF